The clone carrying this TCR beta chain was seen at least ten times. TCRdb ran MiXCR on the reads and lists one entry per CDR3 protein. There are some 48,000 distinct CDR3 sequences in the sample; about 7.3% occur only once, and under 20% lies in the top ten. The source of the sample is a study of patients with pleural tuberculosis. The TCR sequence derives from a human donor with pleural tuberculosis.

CDR3 sequence: CASTDSGQGTGELFF. The DNA of the CDR3 is TGTGCCAGCACCGATTCAGGACAGGGCACCGGGGAGCTGTTTTTT. The chain joins TRBV12-3 or TRBV12-4 to TRBJ2-2; TRBD1 matches at 8 bases. Trimming took 7 bases from V and 4 from J; bases not matched to a gene: 8. CDR3 size: 15 residues.